The 22 T cell receptor beta chains in this list originate from one sample, sequenced in a study of tumor-infiltrating lymphocytes in oesophageal squamous cell carcinoma (dated by TCRdb to 2016 to 2017). Receptors were amplified or captured by PCR. The sample was run on an Illumina HiSeq 2000. The public reads were reanalyzed by TCRdb: fastp trimming at Q25, MiXCR alignment, in-frame beta chains only. Rows matching on CDR3 protein sequence are summarized as one entry with the most common DNA and genes. The sample table lists 15,000 to 25,000 distinct CDR3 sequences, 30% to 45% of them with a count of one. Less than 20% of the sample is in the top ten clones. Sequencing was performed on esophageal tumor tissue. These receptor sequences come from a male donor with esophageal squamous cell carcinoma.

This clonotype appeared once. This may arise from a read error, as a much more abundant clone is one base away. V gene TRBV5-1 combines with J gene TRBJ2-5; possible D gene TRBD2, 10 bases. Trimming cost V 2 bases and J 11 bases, with 22 bases left between them. Germline lookup yields CDR1 SGHRS and CDR2 YFSETQ. There are 15 residues in the CDR3. CDR3 in DNA: TGCGCCAGCAGCTTTGGACTAGCGGACAGGGGTGAGCAGTACTTC. This encodes CASSFGLADRGEQYF.

The chain uses TRBV7-2 and TRBJ2-3, with 10 bases fitting TRBD2. The CDR3 consists of 20 residues. Trimming at V came to 1 base and at J to 2 bases, leaving 15 bases not matched to a gene. Germline V CDR1 and CDR2: SGHTA, FQGNSA. CDR3 nucleotide sequence: TGTGCCAGCAGCTTAGTGTTTTTTAGAGTAGCGGGAGGAAACACAGATACGCAGTATTTT. It yields the protein CASSLVFFRVAGGNTDTQYF.

Of note for this clonotype: Since the CDR3 does not end with the conserved phenylalanine or tryptophan, this likely comes from a read error. The DNA is omitted, as the CDR3 cannot be located on it reliably, and the CDR3 follows TCRdb's listing. J is TRBJ2-3 and V is TRBV27; the D segment call TRBD1 is taken from the table without a DNA check. Germline assignment: CDR1 MNHEY and CDR2 SMNVEV (reference sequence). The CDR3 numbers 19 amino acids, ends counted. CDR3 in amino acids: CASSLIQGAPSAMATPSVR.

A note on this clonotype: One end of the junction does not line up with germline, which may come from a read error. The rearrangement links TRBV7-2 to TRBJ2-3; 8 bases line up with TRBD1. Germline loops: CDR1 SGHTA, CDR2 FQGNSA. This CDR3 comprises 14 residues. CDR3 amino acids: CASSLDRVADMQYF. Written as DNA, the CDR3 is TGTGCCAGCAGCTTGGACAGGGTTGCAGATATGCAGTATTTT.

This clonotype came up once. The genes are TRBV7-2 and TRBJ2-5; 10 nucleotides agree with TRBD1. The germline gives CDR1 SGHTA, CDR2 FQGNSA. The V segment lost 5 bases and the J segment 1 base; nucleotides outside the gene matches: 1. The CDR3 consists of 14 residues. The CDR3 loop is CASSRDRGQETQYF. CDR3 DNA: TGTGCCAGCAGCCGGGACAGGGGCCAAGAGACCCAGTACTTC.

This clonotype was seen at least ten times. The rearrangement joins TRBV6-1 to TRBJ2-1, with 8 bases lining up with TRBD2. The assigned J gene may be wrong: the sequence end matches TRBJ2-7 better. The germline CDR1 and CDR2 sequences are MNHNS and SASEGT. The CDR3 runs to 17 residues. CDR3 region: CASSEPSARLARNEQYF. The CDR3 DNA follows: TGTGCCAGCAGTGAACCCTCAGCGAGACTAGCGAGGAATGAGCAGTACTTC.

Judged by abundance, this clonotype is medium-sized. This rearrangement joins TRBV6-1 to TRBJ2-1; the D gene is possibly TRBD2 (6 bases). CDR1 is MNHNS and CDR2 is SASEGT in the germline V gene. The V gene lost 2 bases and the J gene lost 5 bases, with 19 bases spanning the gap. The CDR3 has 17 amino acids. The CDR3 bases are TGTGCCAGCAGTGAATTTCACGGAGGGAGAACGAACAATGAGCAGTTCTTC. It encodes CASSEFHGGRTNNEQFF.

Notes on this clonotype: An end of the junction differs from the germline gene, which may be a read error. This chain uses TRBV19 with TRBJ1-6; D is possibly TRBD1 (5 bases). This CDR3 spans 14 amino acids. Germline CDR1 is LNHDA and CDR2 is SQIVND (reference sequence). The CDR3, as DNA: TGTGCCAGTAGTCCCGGGACCCTGATACGCGAGCAGTACTTT. Translating it yields CASSPGTLIREQYF.

This clonotype was counted at least ten times. The chain employs TRBV5-6 and TRBJ1-6, with D maybe TRBD1 (6 bases). Trimming cost V 4 bases and J 7 bases, with 18 bases left between them. The CDR3 is made up of 16 amino acids. Germline V gives CDR1 SGHDT, CDR2 YYEEEE. The CDR3 loop is CASSPLGGAFNSPLHF. The DNA of the CDR3 is TGTGCCAGCAGCCCCTTGGGGGGCGCGTTCAATTCACCCCTCCACTTT. Filled out from reference TRBV5-6 and TRBJ1-6, the complete variable domain reads DAGVTQSPTHLIKTRGQQVTLRCSPKSGHDTVSWYQQALGQGPQFIFQYYEEEERQRGNFPDRFSGHQFPNYSSELNVNALLLGDSALYLCASSPLGGAFNSPLHFGNGTRLTVT.

This clonotype was detected many times. The chain employs TRBV5-1 and TRBJ2-6; D unresolved. The CDR3 extends over 15 amino acids. Between the trimmed V and J ends, which lost 4 bases and 4 bases, there was a span of 12 bases. The germline CDR1 and CDR2 sequences are SGHRS and YFSETQ. The CDR3: CASSRTMGGANVLTF. Written as DNA, the CDR3 is TGCGCCAGCAGCCGGACCATGGGAGGGGCCAACGTCCTGACTTTC.

This chain links TRBV5-1 with TRBJ1-1, with D possibly matching TRBD1 (6 bases). Per germline, CDR1 SGHRS and CDR2 YFSETQ. V was cut by 7 bases and J by 4 bases, with 20 bases left in between. CDR3 length equals 15 residues. The CDR3 DNA is TGCGCCAGCCGCGGGGGGGGGCCCACAGGCACTGAAGCTTTCTTT. It yields the protein CASRGGGPTGTEAFF.

This clonotype has more than one count but fewer than ten. The rearrangement links TRBV5-1 to TRBJ2-7; 9 nucleotides line up with TRBD2. The J segment lost 7 bases and the V segment lost 5 bases, leaving 13 bases of the junction unmatched. Germline V gene data show CDR1 as SGHRS and CDR2 as YFSETQ. The CDR3 has 15 amino acids. CDR3 sequence (DNA): TGCGCCAGCAGTGAGGTAGCGGGAGAGGGCAATGAGCAGTACTTC. This encodes CASSEVAGEGNEQYF.

Note on this clonotype: Possible read error: a much larger clone is one base away. This rearrangement joins TRBV7-6 to TRBJ2-1, with TRBD1 matching 8 bases. The end of the DNA fits TRBJ1-2 better, so the J call may be wrong. CDR1 is SGHVS and CDR2 is FNYEAQ in the germline V gene. This CDR3 has 13 amino acids. The CDR3 DNA reads as TGTGCCAGCAGCCCACGGACAGGGTTGACCTACACCTTC. Amino acid sequence: CASSPRTGLTYTF.

Ten or more counts support this clonotype. The chain recombines TRBV6-2 or TRBV6-3 with TRBJ2-7; TRBD2 is a possible D gene (5 bases). The CDR3 runs 16 residues. The V gene lost 3 bases and the J gene lost 2 bases, with 17 bases spanning the gap. Per germline, CDR1 MNHEY and CDR2 SVGEGT. The CDR3 coding sequence is TGTGCCAGCAGTTATTATTTGGGGAGTGTCCCCTACGAGCAGTACTTC. Translation gives CASSYYLGSVPYEQYF.

This clonotype was seen at least ten times. The gene calls are TRBV11-2 and TRBJ2-5, with D tentatively TRBD1 or TRBD2 (6 bases each). CDR1 and CDR2 (germline): SGHAT, FQNNGV. This CDR3 comprises 15 residues. V lost 1 base and J 5 bases, leaving 14 bases between the germline ends. In nucleotides, the CDR3 is TGTGCCAGCAGCTTAGCGGGGGCAGTTTACGAGACCCAGTACTTC. This codes for CASSLAGAVYETQYF. The whole variable domain, remainder taken from reference TRBV11-2 and TRBJ2-5, is EAGVAQSPRYKIIEKRQSVAFWCNPISGHATLYWYQQILGQGPKLLIQFQNNGVVDDSQLPKDRFSAERLKGVDSTLKIQPAKLEDSAVYLCASSLAGAVYETQYFGPGTRLLVL.

This clonotype has ten or more counts. The V call is TRBV7-9, the J call TRBJ2-6; D is ambiguous. The CDR3 totals 9 residues. Trimming left V 4 bases short and J 18 bases short, with 7 bases between. Germline-derived CDR1 and CDR2 are SEHNR and FQNEAQ (reference sequence). The chain's CDR3 is CASSSTSTF. The CDR3, as DNA: TGTGCCAGCAGCTCAACGTCGACTTTC.

This clonotype was counted at least ten times. The CDR3 DNA follows: TGTGCCAGCAGTCCGGGACAGGAGGCCTACGAGCAGTACTTC. Its translation is CASSPGQEAYEQYF. This chain joins TRBV6-1 and TRBJ2-7; 8 bases are shared with TRBD1. The CDR3 loop spans 14 amino acids. After removal of 5 bases from V and 2 bases from J, the junction contained 5 bases not matched to a gene. Germline V gene sequence: CDR1 MNHNS, CDR2 SASEGT.

Remarks on this clonotype: With a much larger clone just one base away, this may be a read error. The chain employs TRBV7-9 and TRBJ2-5; the D call may be TRBD1 or TRBD2 (6 bases each). The DNA end is a closer match to TRBJ2-7, so the J assignment may be wrong. CDR3 length equals 16 residues. Germline loops: CDR1 SEHNR, CDR2 FQNEAQ (reference sequence). CDR3 nucleotides: TGTGCCAGCAGCTCAGGAACAGGGACTTTTGCCTACGAGCAGTACTTC. It codes for CASSSGTGTFAYEQYF.

This chain connects TRBV28 to TRBJ1-4; 7 bases fit TRBD1. In germline, CDR1 is MDHEN, CDR2 SYDVKM. V shed 2 bases, J shed 7 bases, and the junction held 7 bases outside the gene matches. CDR3 length: 15 amino acids. The CDR3 loop reads CASSLVDRVGEKLFF. For the CDR3, the DNA is TGTGCCAGCAGTTTAGTAGACAGGGTCGGTGAAAAACTGTTTTTT.

Here the CDR3 reads CASRGTSYFQDTQYF. The CDR3 DNA sequence: TGTGCCAGCAGGGGGACTAGCTATTTCCAAGATACGCAGTATTTT. The chain uses TRBV28 and TRBJ2-3; 9 bases fit TRBD2. This CDR3 has 15 amino acids. The V gene end was trimmed by 6 bases and the J gene end by 5 bases; junction bases not matched to a gene: 9. The germline V gene has CDR1 MDHEN and CDR2 SYDVKM.

This sequence joins TRBV7-9 and TRBJ1-1, with unresolved D. The end of the DNA fits TRBJ2-2 better, so the J call may be wrong. The CDR3 runs to 14 residues. Germline V gene data show CDR1 as SEHNR and CDR2 as FQNEAQ (reference sequence). In DNA, the CDR3 is TGTGCCAGCAGCTTAGGTGGAGACACCGGGGAGCTGTTTTTT. This gives the protein CASSLGGDTGELFF.

As for this clonotype: An end of the junction differs from the germline gene, which may be a read error. The rearrangement links TRBV4-1 to TRBJ2-5, with no clear D. The CDR3 sequence is 12 residues long. Germline CDR1 reads MGHRA; CDR2 reads YSYEKL. CDR3 DNA: TGTGCCAGCAGCCAAGATTTGAAGGGTCAGTACTTC. Its protein product is CASSQDLKGQYF.